This TCR beta chain derives from a study of identical twins. TCRdb reanalysed the 5' RACE reads using MiXCR and keeps one entry per CDR3 protein. The top ten hold approximately 12% of the sample, which has around 100,000 distinct CDR3 sequences, 4.5% to 6.5% seen once. This CDR3 contains 16 residues. This clonotype was picked up many times. The sequence derives from a woman aged 50 to 60 in good health. The sample comprised memory T cells sorted from blood. The chain has TRBV21-1 and TRBJ2-3; TRBD2 is taken as the D call from the table, unchecked against the DNA. TRBV21-1 is deemed a pseudogene. Here the CDR3 DNA reads TGTGCCAGCAGCAAATGTCCAGCGGGAGCTAAAGATACGCAGTATTTT. Translated: CASSKCPAGAKDTQYF.